This is a list of T cell receptor beta chains from one sample in a study of beta chain features in type 1 diabetes. Data came from immunoSEQ multiplex PCR; TCRdb stores just in-frame clones and leaves some out. The profile covers 95,000 to 150,000 clones, with approximately 15% appearing a single time and 2.6% taken by the ten largest. The sample consisted of central memory CD4+ T cells from blood. Every receptor here comes from a man aged 18 to 30 with type 1 diabetes. Both conserved end residues are part of each CDR3. The order of the fields is V gene, J gene, D gene, clone size, CDR3 protein, CDR3 DNA. A D gene is named only where the DNA matches it firmly. Clone size appears in some rows only: once, few, many, or a class for an expanded clone.

v_call: TRBV9; j_call: TRBJ2-5; d_call: .; clone_size: .; cdr3_aa: CASDGGYQETQYF; cdr3_nt: TGTGCCTCTGATGGGGGGTACCAAGAGACCCAGTACTTC
v_call: TRBV4-2; j_call: TRBJ2-1; d_call: .; clone_size: .; cdr3_aa: CASRTGIEGNEQFF; cdr3_nt: TGTGCCAGCAGGACCGGGATCGAAGGCAATGAGCAGTTCTTC
v_call: TRBV7-2; j_call: TRBJ2-7; d_call: .; clone_size: few; cdr3_aa: CASSLELLAYEQYF; cdr3_nt: TGTGCCAGCAGCTTAGAACTTTTAGCCTACGAGCAGTACTTC
v_call: TRBV5-4; j_call: TRBJ2-5; d_call: .; clone_size: .; cdr3_aa: CASSLDDRAGETQYF; cdr3_nt: TGTGCCAGCAGCTTGGACGACAGGGCGGGGGAGACCCAGTACTTC
v_call: TRBV7-3; j_call: TRBJ2-1; d_call: .; clone_size: .; cdr3_aa: CASSSRGGEQFF; cdr3_nt: TGTGCCAGCAGCTCGAGGGGAGGTGAGCAGTTCTTC
v_call: TRBV4-2; j_call: TRBJ2-7; d_call: .; clone_size: .; cdr3_aa: CASSRSRTNSYEQYF; cdr3_nt: TGTGCCAGCAGCCGATCACGGACTAACTCCTACGAGCAGTACTTC
v_call: TRBV28; j_call: TRBJ1-4; d_call: .; clone_size: few; cdr3_aa: CASTSGGRRIFSTNEKLFF; cdr3_nt: TGTGCCAGCACGTCTGGAGGACGGAGGATATTCTCAACTAATGAAAAACTGTTTTTT
v_call: TRBV7-9; j_call: TRBJ2-3; d_call: .; clone_size: .; cdr3_aa: CASSVTSSADTQYF; cdr3_nt: TGTGCCAGCAGCGTAACCTCCTCGGCAGATACGCAGTATTTT
v_call: TRBV6-1; j_call: TRBJ2-3; d_call: .; clone_size: few; cdr3_aa: CASRSILGTQYF; cdr3_nt: TGTGCCAGCAGGTCCATTCTGGGAACGCAGTATTTT
v_call: TRBV7-2; j_call: TRBJ2-3; d_call: .; clone_size: .; cdr3_aa: CASSLPPATDTQYF; cdr3_nt: TGTGCCAGCAGCTTACCACCAGCCACAGATACGCAGTATTTT
v_call: TRBV7-8; j_call: TRBJ1-2; d_call: .; clone_size: few; cdr3_aa: CASSVGGLFNYGYTF; cdr3_nt: TGTGCCAGCAGCGTAGGAGGGCTCTTCAACTATGGCTACACCTTC
v_call: TRBV27; j_call: TRBJ1-6; d_call: TRBD1; clone_size: .; cdr3_aa: CASSLAGGDNSPLHF; cdr3_nt: TGTGCCAGCAGTTTAGCAGGGGGTGATAATTCACCCCTCCACTTT
v_call: TRBV6-5; j_call: TRBJ2-6; d_call: .; clone_size: .; cdr3_aa: CASKGHDFRANVLTF; cdr3_nt: TGTGCCAGCAAGGGACATGACTTTCGGGCCAACGTCCTGACTTTC
v_call: TRBV15; j_call: TRBJ2-5; d_call: TRBD1; clone_size: .; cdr3_aa: CATSRGQGASETQYF; cdr3_nt: TGTGCCACCAGCAGAGGACAGGGCGCCTCGGAGACCCAGTACTTC
v_call: TRBV5-4; j_call: TRBJ2-1; d_call: .; clone_size: .; cdr3_aa: CASSSGTLNEQFF; cdr3_nt: TGTGCCAGCAGTTCCGGGACACTCAATGAGCAGTTCTTC
v_call: TRBV29-1; j_call: TRBJ2-7; d_call: TRBD2; clone_size: many; cdr3_aa: CSVDRVAGGHHEQYF; cdr3_nt: TGCAGCGTTGACCGAGTAGCGGGAGGGCACCACGAGCAGTACTTC
v_call: TRBV30; j_call: TRBJ2-5; d_call: .; clone_size: .; cdr3_aa: CAWSEAWETQYF; cdr3_nt: TGTGCCTGGAGTGAAGCGTGGGAGACCCAGTACTTC
v_call: TRBV5-6; j_call: TRBJ2-3; d_call: .; clone_size: many; cdr3_aa: CASSSKGTVTDTQYF; cdr3_nt: TGTGCCAGCAGCTCAAAGGGGACGGTCACAGATACGCAGTATTTT
v_call: TRBV7-2; j_call: TRBJ2-7; d_call: TRBD2; clone_size: few; cdr3_aa: CASSLVSGEVTYEQYF; cdr3_nt: TGTGCCAGCAGCTTGGTTAGCGGGGAGGTAACCTACGAGCAGTACTTC
v_call: TRBV28; j_call: TRBJ1-4; d_call: .; clone_size: .; cdr3_aa: CASSLDSNEKLFF; cdr3_nt: TGTGCCAGCAGTTTAGACAGCAATGAAAAACTGTTTTTT
v_call: TRBV7-2; j_call: TRBJ2-5; d_call: TRBD2; clone_size: few; cdr3_aa: CASSATERGEQYF; cdr3_nt: TGTGCCAGCAGCGCAACCGAGCGGGGAGAGCAGTACTTC
v_call: TRBV7-2; j_call: TRBJ1-6; d_call: .; clone_size: few; cdr3_aa: CASSSFPGNPDSPLHF; cdr3_nt: TGTGCCAGCAGCTCCTTCCCCGGAAATCCTGATTCACCCCTCCACTTT
v_call: TRBV13; j_call: TRBJ2-5; d_call: TRBD1; clone_size: few; cdr3_aa: CASSPGQQETQYF; cdr3_nt: TGTGCCAGCAGCCCGGGACAGCAAGAGACCCAGTACTTC
v_call: TRBV18; j_call: TRBJ1-5; d_call: .; clone_size: .; cdr3_aa: CASSESGPSGNQPQHF; cdr3_nt: TGTGCCAGCTCAGAATCGGGACCGTCTGGCAATCAGCCCCAGCATTTT
v_call: TRBV25-1; j_call: TRBJ2-6; d_call: TRBD1; clone_size: many; cdr3_aa: CASSGGTGSGANVLTF; cdr3_nt: TGTGCCAGCAGTGGCGGGACAGGGTCAGGGGCCAACGTCCTGACTTTC
v_call: TRBV19; j_call: TRBJ2-1; d_call: .; clone_size: .; cdr3_aa: CASSPRPGAQADEQFF; cdr3_nt: TGTGCCAGTAGTCCCAGGCCGGGGGCCCAGGCGGATGAGCAGTTCTTC
v_call: TRBV5-1; j_call: TRBJ2-2; d_call: TRBD2; clone_size: .; cdr3_aa: CASSGWTSGRGGSNTGELFF; cdr3_nt: TGCGCCAGCAGCGGCTGGACTAGCGGGAGGGGAGGATCGAACACCGGGGAGCTGTTTTTT
v_call: TRBV10-2; j_call: TRBJ2-1; d_call: .; clone_size: few; cdr3_aa: CASSEGPLYNEQFF; cdr3_nt: TGCGCCAGCAGTGAAGGTCCTCTCTACAATGAGCAGTTCTTC
v_call: TRBV5-1; j_call: TRBJ1-3; d_call: .; clone_size: .; cdr3_aa: CASQSGRAGNTIYF; cdr3_nt: TGCGCCAGCCAATCGGGCAGGGCTGGAAACACCATATATTTT
v_call: TRBV30; j_call: TRBJ1-2; d_call: .; clone_size: .; cdr3_aa: CAGGQLNYGYTF; cdr3_nt: TGTGCCGGAGGACAGCTGAACTATGGCTACACCTTC
v_call: TRBV25-1; j_call: TRBJ1-4; d_call: .; clone_size: few; cdr3_aa: CASSVHRATNEKLFF; cdr3_nt: TGTGCCAGCAGTGTACACAGAGCAACTAATGAAAAACTGTTTTTT
v_call: TRBV7-6; j_call: TRBJ2-5; d_call: TRBD2; clone_size: many; cdr3_aa: CASSLVTSGEETQYF; cdr3_nt: TGTGCCAGCAGCTTAGTAACTAGCGGGGAAGAGACCCAGTACTTC
v_call: TRBV5-1; j_call: TRBJ2-3; d_call: TRBD1; clone_size: .; cdr3_aa: CASTNLTGIGTDTQYF; cdr3_nt: TGCGCCAGCACCAACTTGACAGGGATCGGCACAGATACGCAGTATTTT
v_call: TRBV6-5; j_call: TRBJ1-2; d_call: .; clone_size: .; cdr3_aa: CASSYRDGYGYTF; cdr3_nt: TGTGCCAGCAGTTACAGGGATGGCTATGGCTACACCTTC
v_call: TRBV10-3; j_call: TRBJ1-6; d_call: .; clone_size: .; cdr3_aa: CAISESGRVDSPLHF; cdr3_nt: TGTGCCATCAGTGAGTCTGGCAGGGTGGATTCACCCCTCCACTTT
v_call: TRBV29-1; j_call: TRBJ1-2; d_call: .; clone_size: .; cdr3_aa: CSVDHSGSYTF; cdr3_nt: TGCAGCGTTGATCACTCGGGTAGCTACACCTTC
v_call: TRBV7-7; j_call: TRBJ2-6; d_call: .; clone_size: .; cdr3_aa: CASSLAFGGANVLTF; cdr3_nt: TGTGCTAGCAGCTTAGCGTTTGGAGGGGCCAACGTCCTGACTTTC
v_call: TRBV5-1; j_call: TRBJ2-5; d_call: TRBD2; clone_size: .; cdr3_aa: CASSPGLAGVTGETQYF; cdr3_nt: TGCGCCAGCAGCCCGGGACTAGCGGGGGTCACCGGAGAGACCCAGTACTTC
v_call: TRBV11-1; j_call: TRBJ1-5; d_call: .; clone_size: few; cdr3_aa: CASSPDRGINQPQHF; cdr3_nt: TGTGCCAGCAGCCCTGACCGGGGCATCAATCAGCCCCAGCATTTT
v_call: TRBV7-2; j_call: TRBJ2-7; d_call: TRBD2; clone_size: .; cdr3_aa: CASSHRTSGRFYEQYF; cdr3_nt: TGTGCCAGCAGCCATCGGACTAGCGGGAGGTTCTACGAGCAGTACTTC
v_call: TRBV7-2; j_call: TRBJ2-3; d_call: TRBD1; clone_size: once; cdr3_aa: CASSRTGTDTQYF; cdr3_nt: TGTGCCAGCAGCCGGACAGGGACAGATACGCAGTATTTT
v_call: TRBV5-4; j_call: TRBJ2-7; d_call: .; clone_size: .; cdr3_aa: CASSLEQNSYEQYF; cdr3_nt: TGTGCCAGCAGCTTGGAACAGAACTCCTACGAGCAGTACTTC
v_call: TRBV4-3; j_call: TRBJ2-1; d_call: .; clone_size: few; cdr3_aa: CASSQDRTAYNEQFF; cdr3_nt: TGCGCCAGCAGCCAAGATAGAACCGCATACAATGAGCAGTTCTTC
v_call: TRBV29-1; j_call: TRBJ2-7; d_call: TRBD2; clone_size: few; cdr3_aa: CSVLGVASGIYEQYF; cdr3_nt: TGCAGCGTTTTAGGGGTGGCTAGCGGAATCTACGAGCAGTACTTC
v_call: TRBV2; j_call: TRBJ2-2; d_call: .; clone_size: .; cdr3_aa: CASSDSRYTGELFF; cdr3_nt: TGTGCCAGCAGTGATTCCAGGTACACCGGGGAGCTGTTTTTT
v_call: TRBV29-1; j_call: TRBJ2-4; d_call: TRBD1; clone_size: .; cdr3_aa: CSVEATGGSKNIQYF; cdr3_nt: TGCAGCGTTGAAGCGACAGGGGGCTCCAAAAACATTCAGTACTTC
v_call: TRBV28; j_call: TRBJ2-5; d_call: .; clone_size: .; cdr3_aa: CASSLPIDSGGETQYF; cdr3_nt: TGTGCCAGCAGTTTGCCCATCGACTCCGGGGGAGAGACCCAGTACTTC
v_call: TRBV9; j_call: TRBJ2-7; d_call: TRBD1; clone_size: .; cdr3_aa: CASSLGTGTYEQYF; cdr3_nt: TGTGCCAGCAGCCTGGGGACAGGTACCTACGAGCAGTACTTC
v_call: TRBV5-8; j_call: TRBJ2-1; d_call: TRBD1; clone_size: few; cdr3_aa: CASSGQTGGSYNEQFF; cdr3_nt: TGTGCCAGCAGCGGACAGACAGGGGGCTCCTACAATGAGCAGTTCTTC
v_call: TRBV2; j_call: TRBJ2-1; d_call: TRBD2; clone_size: .; cdr3_aa: CASNPLGAGGYNEQFF; cdr3_nt: TGTGCCAGCAATCCTTTGGGAGCGGGAGGATACAATGAGCAGTTCTTC
v_call: TRBV9; j_call: TRBJ2-2; d_call: .; clone_size: .; cdr3_aa: CASSVRPAGELFF; cdr3_nt: TGTGCCAGCAGCGTACGCCCGGCCGGGGAGCTGTTTTTT